The T cell receptor (beta chain) described here comes from a study of blood T cells in healthy people across ages. The V segment lost 5 bases and the J segment 7 bases; nucleotides outside the gene matches: 3. The CDR3 runs 13 residues. CDR1 is SQVTM and CDR2 is ANQGSEA in the germline V gene. Then a second PCR, running about 6 to 11 cycles, was carried out with a sample-barcoded 5' primer and a J-beta primer mix. TCRdb redid the calling of the 5' RACE reads with MiXCR, one entry per CDR3 protein. The sample carries 910,000 or so distinct CDR3 sequences, around 54% recorded once. Sequencing was done on a sample of blood. The clonotype comes from a woman in her sixties or seventies in good health. J is TRBJ2-2 and V is TRBV29-1, with 11 bases identical to TRBD2. The CDR3, as DNA: TGCAGCGTTTCTCTAGCGGGAGGCGGGGAGCTGTTTTTT. Translation gives CSVSLAGGGELFF.